The subject of this entry is one T cell receptor (beta chain). The source of the sample is a study of blood T cell repertoires in COVID-19. The method was immunoSEQ multiplex PCR; TCRdb's version includes in-frame clones alone and lacks a portion of them. The sample has 250,000 to 350,000 clones, about 87% seen once; the top ten hold just under 9%. Germline CDR1 LNHDA, CDR2 SQIVND (reference sequence). The CDR3 spans 17 residues. The V gene end was trimmed by 4 bases and the J gene end by 0 bases; junction bases not matched to a gene: 11. This chain joins TRBV19 and TRBJ1-1; 7 bases map to TRBD1. The clonotype originates from a woman aged 18-29 years who had recovered from COVID-19. The sample was PBMCs or T cells enriched from blood (not recorded which). CDR3 residues: CASSTKTGSLMNTEAFF. For the CDR3, the DNA is TGTGCCAGTAGTACGAAGACAGGGTCCCTAATGAACACTGAAGCTTTCTTT.